There are many counts of the clone carrying this T cell receptor beta chain. What it binds is unknown. The entry originates in a study of Graves' ophthalmopathy and Graves' hyperthyroidism. Study details: Peripheral blood (taken before any treatment) was collected at initial diagnosis. Study-wide results and caveats: Blood also held most thyroid clonotypes expanded above 0.001 frequency.

Pregnancy or lactation, uncontrolled infections and other autoimmune diseases were grounds for excluding patients. As the starting material, approximately 10 ml of fresh peripheral blood yielded the PBMCs. The study amplified TCR beta CDR3 regions using RNA transcripts. RT-PCR with HTBI primers came first, then second-round multiplex PCR. TCRdb independently ran MiXCR on the multiplex PCR reads; one entry per CDR3 protein. The sample contains 680,000 or so distinct CDR3 sequences, roughly 20% of which appear only once. Sample: peripheral blood. The clonotype was recovered from a woman between 18 and 29 years old with stable Graves' hyperthyroidism. Some clones in this sample may be carry-over from other donors' samples.

DNA of the CDR3: TGCAGTGCTCTCTCGATTCAGGGTGGGACTGAAGCTTTCTTT. Amino acids: CSALSIQGGTEAFF. The rearrangement joins TRBV20-1 to TRBJ1-1, with D possibly matching TRBD1 (5 bases). CDR3 size: 14 residues. Germline V CDR1 and CDR2: DFQATT, SNEGSKA (reference sequence). Trimming left V 5 bases short and J 5 bases short, with 18 bases between.